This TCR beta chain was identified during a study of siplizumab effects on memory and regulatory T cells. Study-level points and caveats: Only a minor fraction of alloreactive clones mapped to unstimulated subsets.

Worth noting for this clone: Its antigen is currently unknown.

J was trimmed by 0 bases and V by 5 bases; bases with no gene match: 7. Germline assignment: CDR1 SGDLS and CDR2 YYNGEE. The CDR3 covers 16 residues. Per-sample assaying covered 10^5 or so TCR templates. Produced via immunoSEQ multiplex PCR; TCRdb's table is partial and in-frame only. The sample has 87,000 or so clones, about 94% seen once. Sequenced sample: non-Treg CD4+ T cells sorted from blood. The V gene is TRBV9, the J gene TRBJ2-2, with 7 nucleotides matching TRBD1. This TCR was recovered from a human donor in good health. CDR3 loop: CASRPGQSTNTGELFF. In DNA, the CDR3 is TGTGCCAGCAGGCCGGGACAGAGTACGAACACCGGGGAGCTGTTTTTT.